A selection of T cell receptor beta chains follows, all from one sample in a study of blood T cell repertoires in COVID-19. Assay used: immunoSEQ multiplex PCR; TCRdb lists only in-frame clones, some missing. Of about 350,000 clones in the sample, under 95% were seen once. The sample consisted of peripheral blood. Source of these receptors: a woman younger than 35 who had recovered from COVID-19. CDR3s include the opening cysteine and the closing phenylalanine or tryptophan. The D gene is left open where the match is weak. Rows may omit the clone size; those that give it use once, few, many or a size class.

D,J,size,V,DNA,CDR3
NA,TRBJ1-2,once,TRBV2,TGTGCCAGCAGTCCACAATACCGGGGCGGGGATGACACCTTC,CASSPQYRGGDDTF
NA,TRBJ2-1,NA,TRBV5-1,TGCGCCAGCAGCGTTACTAGCCGCTACAATGAGCAGTTCTTC,CASSVTSRYNEQFF
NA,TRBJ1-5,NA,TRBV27,TGTGCCAGCAGTCCGGGTGAAGGGGTGGTAGGGAGCAATCAGCCCCAGCATTTT,CASSPGEGVVGSNQPQHF
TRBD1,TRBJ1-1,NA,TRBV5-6,TGTGCCAGCAGCGTAGGATGGGGACAGTCTGAAGCTTTCTTT,CASSVGWGQSEAFF
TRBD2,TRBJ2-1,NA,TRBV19,TGTGCCAGTAGTATAGGAAGCGGGAGGGCGGGCAAGGAGCAGTTCTTC,CASSIGSGRAGKEQFF
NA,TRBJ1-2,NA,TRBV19,TGTGCCAGTATGATAGTTGCGGGCAGACACTATGGCTACACCTTC,CASMIVAGRHYGYTF
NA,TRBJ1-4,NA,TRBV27,TGTGCCAGCAGTTTATATTCTTCAACTAATGAAAAACTGTTTTTT,CASSLYSSTNEKLFF
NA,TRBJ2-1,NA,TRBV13,TGTGCCAGCAGCTTCGGTGACAATGAGCAGTTCTTC,CASSFGDNEQFF
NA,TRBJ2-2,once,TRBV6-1,TGTGCCAGCAGTGAAGCCATATCCCGCGCCACCGGGGAGCTGTTTTTT,CASSEAISRATGELFF
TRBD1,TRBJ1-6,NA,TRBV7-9,TGTGCCAGCAGAGAGGACAGGGTTAATTCACCCCTCCACTTT,CASREDRVNSPLHF
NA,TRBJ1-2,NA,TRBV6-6,TGTGCCAGCAGTCAGAGGGAGAGCTATGGCTACACCTTC,CASSQRESYGYTF
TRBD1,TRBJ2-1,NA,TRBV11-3,TGTGCCAGCAGCTACGGGACAGGCACAGCGTTCTTC,CASSYGTGTAFF
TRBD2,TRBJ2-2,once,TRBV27,TGTGCCAGCAGTTCCGGACTAGCGGGAAAGGTTCGCACCGGGGAGCTGTTTTTT,CASSSGLAGKVRTGELFF
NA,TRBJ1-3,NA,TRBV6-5,TGTGTCAGCAGGTTGAGCTCTGGAAACACCATATATTTT,CVSRLSSGNTIYF
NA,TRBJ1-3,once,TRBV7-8,TGTGCCAGCAGCTCGGAGATACTTTGGAGGGGAAACACCATATATTTT,CASSSEILWRGNTIYF
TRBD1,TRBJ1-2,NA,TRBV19,TGTGCCAGTACCTCTAGAGCCGACAGGGGATTTGGCTACACCTTC,CASTSRADRGFGYTF
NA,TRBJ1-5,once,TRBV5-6,TGTGCCAGCAGCTTGGACAGCAATAGCAATCAGCCCCAGCATTTT,CASSLDSNSNQPQHF
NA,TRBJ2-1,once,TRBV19,TGTGCCAGTAGTATCGGAGGATTGGAGACTGAGCAGTTCTTC,CASSIGGLETEQFF
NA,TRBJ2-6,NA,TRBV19,TGTGCCAGTAGTATCGGCGAGGGAACAGCCCTCTCTGGGGCCAACGTCCTGACTTTC,CASSIGEGTALSGANVLTF
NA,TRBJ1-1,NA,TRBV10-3,TGTGCCATCAGTGAATCCCCGACGTCGGCGGAGAACACTGAAGCTTTCTTT,CAISESPTSAENTEAFF
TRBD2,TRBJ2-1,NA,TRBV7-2,TGTGCCAGCAGCTTAGGGGTGGGACTAGCGGGAGGGTCTGAGCAGTTCTTC,CASSLGVGLAGGSEQFF
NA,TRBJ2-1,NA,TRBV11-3,TGTGCCAGCAGCCCACCCTGGGGCCCCTCCTACAATGAGCAGTTCTTC,CASSPPWGPSYNEQFF
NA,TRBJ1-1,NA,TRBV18,TGTGCCAGCTCACCCGACAGGAAGGCTGAAGCTTTCTTT,CASSPDRKAEAFF
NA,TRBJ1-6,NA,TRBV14,TGTGCCAGCAGCCAAGATAGAATAGCACCCCTCCACTTT,CASSQDRIAPLHF
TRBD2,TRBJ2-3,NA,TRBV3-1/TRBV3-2,TGTGCCAGCAGCCAAGATGAAGCGGGAGGGCCCTTAGATACGCAGTATTTT,CASSQDEAGGPLDTQYF
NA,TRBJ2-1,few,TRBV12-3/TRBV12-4,TGTGCCAGCAGTCGGACTCCTGAGCAGTTCTTC,CASSRTPEQFF
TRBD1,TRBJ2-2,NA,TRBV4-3,TGCGCCAGCAGCCAGGGACAGGCGATCACCGGGGAGCTGTTTTTT,CASSQGQAITGELFF
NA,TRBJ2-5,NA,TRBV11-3,TGTGCCAGCAGCTTAGCGGAGGAAGAGACCCAGTACTTC,CASSLAEEETQYF
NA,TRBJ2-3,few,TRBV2,TGTGCCAGCAGGGCCTCTAGAGATACGCAGTATTTT,CASRASRDTQYF
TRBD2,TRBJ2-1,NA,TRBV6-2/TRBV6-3,TGTGCCAGCAGTTACACTAGCGGGAGTTTATACAATGAGCAGTTCTTC,CASSYTSGSLYNEQFF
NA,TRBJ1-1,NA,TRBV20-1,TGCACCCCTGGCGGGGGCAAAGCTTTCTTT,CTPGGGKAFF
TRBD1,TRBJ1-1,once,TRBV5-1,TGCGCCAGCAGCTCCCCGGGACAGGGGGCGGAGATAGCTTTCTTT,CASSSPGQGAEIAFF
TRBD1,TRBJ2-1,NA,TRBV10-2,TGCGCCAGCAGCGACAGGGGAGGTATCAATGAGCAGTTCTTC,CASSDRGGINEQFF
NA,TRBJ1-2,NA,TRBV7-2,TGTGCCAGCAGCTCGACTCAAGAGGCGGGCTACACCTTC,CASSSTQEAGYTF
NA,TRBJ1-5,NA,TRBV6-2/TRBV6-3,TGTGCCAGCAGTCAGGCACGTGCTCAGCCCCAGCATTTT,CASSQARAQPQHF
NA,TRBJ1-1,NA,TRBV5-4,TGTGCCAGCAGCTTGGACCCTCTACAGGGGAACACTGAAGCTTTCTTT,CASSLDPLQGNTEAFF
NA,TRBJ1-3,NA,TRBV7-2,TGTGCCAGCAGCTTACCAGGGGTGAGAGGAAACACCATATATTTT,CASSLPGVRGNTIYF
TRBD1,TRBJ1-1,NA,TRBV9,TGTGCCAGCAGCGAAAGTCAGGGGGCGCGTACTGAAGCTTTCTTT,CASSESQGARTEAFF
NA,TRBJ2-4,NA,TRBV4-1,TGCGCCAGCAGCCAACCAACAAAGGGAGGACGGAATTGGGGCATTCAGTACTTC,CASSQPTKGGRNWGIQYF
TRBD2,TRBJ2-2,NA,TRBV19,TGTGCCAGTAGCGTTCCGGGACTAGCGGGCCCCGGGGAGCTGTTTTTT,CASSVPGLAGPGELFF
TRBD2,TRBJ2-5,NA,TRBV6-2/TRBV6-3,TGTGCCAGCAGTTACTCGATACTAGCGGGCCCCCAAGAGACCCAGTACTTC,CASSYSILAGPQETQYF
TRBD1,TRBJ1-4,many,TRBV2,TGTGCCAGCAGTTTCACAGGGGGCCTAGGGAAAAAACTGTTTTTT,CASSFTGGLGKKLFF
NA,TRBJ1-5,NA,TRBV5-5,TGTGCCAGCAGCTTCAGCGGGTGGGATCAGCCCCAGCATTTT,CASSFSGWDQPQHF
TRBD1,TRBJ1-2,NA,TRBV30,TGTGCCTGGAGTGTAGCAGGGGGCCTCTATGGCTACACCTTC,CAWSVAGGLYGYTF
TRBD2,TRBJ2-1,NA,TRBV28,TGTGCCAGCAGCCCGATCACTAGCGGGGTCCGGTCCTACAATGAGCAGTTCTTC,CASSPITSGVRSYNEQFF
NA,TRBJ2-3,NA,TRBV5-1,TGCGCCAGCAGCTTTCTGCCTAGCGCGTCTTACACAGATACGCAGTATTTT,CASSFLPSASYTDTQYF
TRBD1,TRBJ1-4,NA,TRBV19,TGTGCCAGTAGTAGCGACAGGGCCGGGTCAGGTGAAAAACTGTTTTTT,CASSSDRAGSGEKLFF
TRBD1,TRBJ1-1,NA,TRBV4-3,TGCGCCAGCAGCCAAGACGACAGGGGGTACATGAACACTGAAGCTTTCTTT,CASSQDDRGYMNTEAFF
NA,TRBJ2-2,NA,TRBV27,TGTGCCAGCAGTTTATCCCCCCAGGGTCGGACCGGGGAGCTGTTTTTT,CASSLSPQGRTGELFF
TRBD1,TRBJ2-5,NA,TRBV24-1,TGTGCCACCAGTGATTTGCAGGGGGCAGGGGGCGTCGTGACCCAGTACTTC,CATSDLQGAGGVVTQYF
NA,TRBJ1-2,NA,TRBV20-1,TGCAGTGCTAGAGACAGGGACTCCTACACCTTC,CSARDRDSYTF
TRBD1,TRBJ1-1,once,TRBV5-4,TGTGCCAGCAGCTACAGGGGGCCGATGAACACTGAAGCTTTCTTT,CASSYRGPMNTEAFF